This T cell receptor (beta chain) originates from a study of blood T cell repertoires in COVID-19 (dated by TCRdb to 2020 to 2021). In terms of the full investigation: Collaborator samples came from the United States, Italy and Spain and covered acute and convalescent phases of COVID-19. The material from the prospective study consisted of cDNA or gDNA derived from T cells, B-cell-depleted T cells, or PBMCs. The dataset comprised deeply sampled blood TCRbeta repertoires from subjects exposed to, actively infected with, or recovered from COVID-19. The repertoires were released in a freely available public database intended as a resource for research on the immune response to SARS-CoV-2. Samples came from the ongoing ImmuneRACE study (first 160 participants) plus 1,254 subjects from 6 global collaborators. Nearly every sample came with metadata listing a de-identified subject ID, COVID-19 status, age in years and sex. Where HLA class I and class II types were available, the types were taken from metadata supplied by the sample provider, not from assay-based typing.

The CDR3 starts with the cysteine, ends with the phenylalanine, and has 18 residues. Only the CDR3 part of the read is kept: 54 bases, read in frame from the first base. Based on the germline V gene, the CDR1 and CDR2 sequences are SGHDT and YYEEEE. V is cut back by 4 bases and J by 2 bases, with 11 bases in the junction unmatched. Concerning this clone: Its antigen is unknown. No quality values exist for individual bases; no much larger clone is one base distant.

Enrolling through a virtual design, the prospective study's participants ranged in age from about 18 to 100 years and lived across roughly 23 United States geographic areas. In the prospective study, cohorts were assigned on the basis of participant-reported clinical history obtained from a screening survey and a study questionnaire. Recovered participants in ImmuneRACE Cohort 3 were defined by two consecutive negative NP/OP PCR tests, clearance by a healthcare professional, or resolution of symptoms. Mobile phlebotomists in the prospective study collected whole blood, serum and a nasopharyngeal or oropharyngeal swab from every participant. Participants in the prospective study had the option to provide additional blood draws and questionnaires over a roughly 2-month period. Before DNA extraction, blood samples from the prospective study were shipped at room temperature or frozen. Study-wide findings and limitations: The amount of clinical and demographic metadata varied by source and participant and was provided uncurated.

TCRbeta CDR3 regions were amplified from genomic DNA by means of the immunoSEQ Assay, a bias-controlled multiplex PCR. For the original study's pipeline: The number of nucleated cells in each sample was estimated from the amplification of reference gene primers within the assay. To quantify the absolute abundance of each unique TCRbeta CDR3 rearrangement, sequence reads were collapsed and filtered. Productive Simpson clonality was computed per sample as the square root of Simpson's diversity index over productive rearrangements. TCRdb took over this immuneACCESS table, retaining in-frame rearrangements with V and J assigned. Such tables are incomplete; in checked studies, under half of the missing clones stem from an unresolved V gene, and the remainder is unexplained. V, J and clone size reflect that table, while D and trimming were determined from the DNA. This sample holds about 160,000 clones; 88% were observed only once. The ten largest make up approximately 6.6% of the sample.

The clonotype originates from a woman aged 50 to 65 who had recovered from COVID-19. Sequencing used PBMCs or T cells enriched from blood (not recorded which). The V and J segments used are TRBV5-6 and TRBJ2-5, with 13 junctional bases fitting TRBD2. The nucleotide sequence reads as follows: TGTGCCAGCAGCCCTGCTCCGGGACTAGCGGGGTCACAAGAGACCCAGTACTTC. Protein translation: CASSPAPGLAGSQETQYF.